Sequencing of this T cell receptor (beta chain) was carried out in a study of metastatic and nonmetastatic thyroid tumors (dated by TCRdb to 2018 to 2020). Describing the broader study: For patients with malignant and with benign thyroid disease, the researchers compared repertoires between peripheral blood samples and tumor or nodule tissue samples. Points the paper makes about the study in general: In both blood and tumor samples, malignant tumors were reported to have significantly higher TCR beta diversity than benign nodules.

With respect to this clone: Its antigen has not been determined. The record has no base qualities; no much larger clone is one base away.

No patient had received any treatment before thyroid surgery. Patient clinical samples collected from about 2011 to 2018 were retrospectively analysed using T-cell receptor beta sequencing. The library was made by PCR. TCRdb records Illumina HiSeq 4000 as the sequencer. The TCR beta-chain CDR3 region of each patient was profiled by high-throughput sequencing. In the paper's pipeline: A classifier to discriminate distant-metastatic papillary thyroid cancer patients was built from CDR3 differences across clinicopathological groups. The Shannon index was used to measure repertoire diversity, and the Morisita-Horn index was used to measure how similar tumor and blood repertoires were. Clones were called with MiXCR by TCRdb after fastp trimmed the public reads at Q25, and only in-frame beta chains were retained. The V and J calls shown here were made by TCRdb, not taken from the authors' results. The sample has some 41,000 clones on record, over 25% of them singletons. 9.9% of the sample is in the top ten clones.

V is pruned by 3 bases and J by 1 base, leaving 15 bases of the junction without a gene match. The CDR3, from cysteine to phenylalanine, totals 19 residues. Just the 57-base CDR3 DNA is kept, in frame starting at base 1. CDR1 and CDR2, per the germline V gene, are MDHEN and SYDVKM. The receptor was derived from a male donor with papillary thyroid cancer or a benign thyroid nodule (not recorded which). Some clones in this sample may be carry-over from other donors' samples. The chain employs TRBV28 and TRBJ2-5, with 9 central nucleotides matching TRBD2. Sequencing was performed on blood. The CDR3 region has the sequence CASSFGLGRSGRTQETQYF. In nucleotide form, the sequence is TGTGCCAGCAGTTTTGGGTTAGGCCGCAGCGGGAGGACCCAAGAGACCCAGTACTTC.